A single sample gave rise to the 30 T cell receptor beta chains below, sequenced in a study of T-cell memory formation after mild COVID-19. TCRdb called the 5' RACE reads again in MiXCR, with one record for every CDR3 protein. This sample has hundreds of thousands of distinct CDR3 sequences, with approximately 16% found just once. Material for sequencing was PBMCs or a T cell subset sorted from them (not recorded which). The receptor set was obtained from a man between 18 and 35 years old who had mild COVID-19 (a few samples of this study predate the infection). Cell type and time point are not known.

A few counts support this clonotype. The genes are TRBV7-2 and TRBJ2-5; 13 bases fit TRBD2. The CDR3 extends over 15 amino acids. Germline values: CDR1 SGHTA, CDR2 FQGNSA. Trimming cost V 4 bases and J 7 bases; bases outside gene matches: 6. CDR3 in amino acids: CASSWTSGGPGTQYF. The CDR3 bases are TGTGCCAGCAGCTGGACTAGCGGGGGCCCAGGGACCCAGTACTTC.

V usage is TRBV7-9 and J usage is TRBJ1-4; D unresolved. Trimming took 7 bases from V and 7 from J, leaving 16 bases between them. The CDR3 is 14 residues long. Germline V gene lookup returns CDR1 SEHNR and CDR2 FQNEAQ (reference sequence). The CDR3 nucleotides read TGTGCCAGCACGGCGGGCAGGTGGAGTGAAAAACTGTTTTTT. Translated, it gives CASTAGRWSEKLFF.

The chain combines TRBV9 with TRBJ1-3, with D possibly matching TRBD1 (6 bases). Germline V gene sequence: CDR1 SGDLS, CDR2 YYNGEE. Trimming stripped 0 bases from V and 0 bases from J, with 16 bases between. The CDR3 is 18 amino acids. The CDR3 nucleotides read TGTGCCAGCAGCGTAGGGGGAGGACAGCTGAGCTCTGGAAACACCATATATTTT. Translated, it gives CASSVGGGQLSSGNTIYF.

This clonotype was picked up a small number of times. CDR3 amino acids: CASSLISNEAFF. The DNA of the CDR3 is TGTGCCAGCAGCTTAATCAGTAATGAAGCTTTCTTT. The chain uses TRBV7-9 and TRBJ1-1; D gene unclear. Germline V gives CDR1 SEHNR, CDR2 FQNEAQ (reference sequence). This CDR3 has 12 residues. Trimming stripped 2 bases from V and 7 bases from J, with 8 bases between.

The sample holds a few counts of this clonotype. The V call is TRBV10-3, the J call TRBJ2-2, with 7 nucleotides matching TRBD1. V lost 7 bases to trimming and J lost 4 bases; unmatched junction nucleotides: 6. Germline lookup yields CDR1 ENHRY and CDR2 SYGVKD. This CDR3 has 14 amino acids. This CDR3 reads CAINEQGTTGELFF. The CDR3 DNA follows: TGTGCCATCAATGAACAGGGGACCACCGGGGAGCTGTTTTTT.

This clonotype has a count of ten or more. The V call is TRBV5-1, the J call TRBJ2-1; 9 bases line up with TRBD1. The CDR3 runs to 14 residues. J was trimmed by 6 bases and V by 2 bases; bases with no gene match: 3. The germline V gene has CDR1 SGHRS and CDR2 YFSETQ. CDR3 coding DNA: TGCGCCAGCAGCTTACAGACAGGGGGCAATGAGCAGTTCTTC. This gives the protein CASSLQTGGNEQFF.

The gene calls are TRBV2 and TRBJ2-5; 15 positions agree with TRBD2. Per germline, CDR1 SNHLY and CDR2 FYNNEI. This CDR3 has 16 residues. Trimming cost V 11 bases and J 4 bases; bases outside gene matches: 11. The CDR3 is CASRGTSGGRRETQYF. The CDR3 coding sequence is TGTGCCTCACGCGGGACTAGCGGGGGGCGACGAGAGACCCAGTACTTC. Full variable domain (outside the CDR3, taken from reference TRBV2 and TRBJ2-5): EPEVTQTPSHQVTQMGQEVILRCVPISNHLYFYWYRQILGQKVEFLVSFYNNEISEKSEIFDDQFSVERPDGSNFTLKIRSTKLEDSAMYFCASRGTSGGRRETQYFGPGTRLLVL.

The chain recombines TRBV5-4 with TRBJ2-7; D may be TRBD1 (6 bases). V was cut by 4 bases and J by 2 bases, with 13 bases left in between. CDR3 length equals 14 residues. Germline V lookup: CDR1 SGHNT, CDR2 YYREEE (reference sequence). The CDR3 region is CASSRRTETYEQYF. The CDR3 DNA follows: TGTGCCAGCAGCCGACGGACAGAAACCTACGAGCAGTACTTC.

This clonotype showed up just a few times. This chain joins TRBV5-6 and TRBJ1-6; D not resolved. The CDR3 sequence is 15 residues long. Per the germline V gene, CDR1 is SGHDT and CDR2 is YYEEEE. The V end was cut by 2 bases, the J end by 10 bases, with 16 bases between. This CDR3 is CASSLKDRFLSPLHF. The CDR3 DNA sequence: TGTGCCAGCAGCTTAAAGGACCGTTTTTTATCACCCCTCCACTTT.

In this sample, this clonotype turned up a few times. V usage is TRBV5-1 and J usage is TRBJ2-3; D possibly uses TRBD1 or TRBD2 (5 bases each). V dropped 5 bases and J dropped 2 bases, with 12 bases sitting between them. The CDR3 spans 14 residues. Germline V gives CDR1 SGHRS, CDR2 YFSETQ. CDR3 sequence: CASRTTGATDTQYF. The CDR3 region has the DNA TGCGCCAGCAGGACGACCGGGGCCACAGATACGCAGTATTTT.

This clonotype was counted many times. The V call is TRBV7-3, the J call TRBJ2-1; D possibly corresponds to TRBD2 (6 bases). The CDR3 consists of 13 residues. Trimming took 5 bases from V and 4 from J, leaving 9 bases between them. The germline V gene has CDR1 SGHTA and CDR2 FQGTGA. This chain's CDR3 is CASSQDYYNEQFF. Here the CDR3 DNA reads TGTGCCAGCAGCCAGGACTATTACAATGAGCAGTTCTTC.

V and J are TRBV7-9 and TRBJ2-7, with 9 bases that match TRBD1. The CDR3 extends over 15 amino acids. The germline V gene encodes CDR1 SEHNR and CDR2 FQNEAQ (reference sequence). The junction had 6 bases not matched to a gene; V was cut back by 5 bases and J by 1 base. The CDR3 sequence is CASSAGTGRSYEQYF. CDR3 nucleotide sequence: TGTGCCAGCAGCGCCGGGACAGGGAGATCCTACGAGCAGTACTTC.

This clonotype was detected a few times. V is TRBV7-3 and J is TRBJ1-1; D is perhaps TRBD1 (5 bases). The germline gives CDR1 SGHTA, CDR2 FQGTGA. V lost 5 bases and J 5 bases, leaving 21 bases between the germline ends. The CDR3 loop spans 16 amino acids. CDR3 region: CASSPGGGGRRTEAFF. For the CDR3, the DNA is TGTGCCAGCAGCCCTGGAGGTGGGGGTAGGAGAACTGAAGCTTTCTTT.

This clonotype was observed at least ten times. This chain connects TRBV5-1 to TRBJ1-6; D unresolved. The V and J ends lost 4 bases and 3 bases respectively, with 17 bases between them. The CDR3 loop spans 17 amino acids. Looked up from germline, CDR1 is SGHRS and CDR2 is YFSETQ. CDR3 sequence (DNA): TGCGCCAGCAGCCCGGCCTCGGGGAGCGACTATAATTCACCCCTCCACTTT. Protein sequence: CASSPASGSDYNSPLHF.

The chain links TRBV7-2 to TRBJ2-7; D is ambiguous. The V end was cut by 5 bases, the J end by 3 bases, with 14 bases between. Germline CDR1 reads SGHTA; CDR2 reads FQGNSA. The CDR3 contains 14 residues. In DNA form, the CDR3 reads TGTGCCAGCAGCCCGCCCGCGTCCCACTACGAGCAGTACTTC. Its translation: CASSPPASHYEQYF.

The V call is TRBV10-3, the J call TRBJ2-7; D may correspond to TRBD1 or TRBD2 (6 bases each). There are 16 residues in the CDR3. Germline CDR1 ENHRY, CDR2 SYGVKD. V shed 2 bases and J shed 5 bases, with 19 bases lying between them. CDR3 DNA: TGTGCCATCAGTGAGCCCGCCCCGGGGGCCTTCCACGAGCAGTACGTC. It encodes CAISEPAPGAFHEQYV.

This clonotype was picked up a small number of times. The gene calls are TRBV12-3 or TRBV12-4 and TRBJ1-4; D is undetermined. This CDR3 contains 14 residues. V lost 1 base, J lost 8 bases, and 11 bases lay in between. The CDR3 DNA reads as TGTGCCAGCAGTTTAGTGGGTCGTGGAGAAAAACTGTTTTTT. Translation: CASSLVGRGEKLFF.

The chain recombines TRBV5-1 with TRBJ1-2; D remains unclear. Trimming stripped 0 bases from V and 0 bases from J, with 6 bases between. CDR1 is SGHRS and CDR2 is YFSETQ in the germline V gene. This CDR3 is built from 14 residues. CDR3 protein: CASSLGESNYGYTF. The CDR3 DNA reads TGCGCCAGCAGCTTGGGGGAATCTAACTATGGCTACACCTTC. The full variable domain, rest sourced from reference TRBV5-1 and TRBJ1-2, is KAGVTQTPRYLIKTRGQQVTLSCSPISGHRSVSWYQQTPGQGLQFLFEYFSETQRNKGNFPGRFSGRQFSNSRSEMNVSTLELGDSALYLCASSLGESNYGYTFGSGTRLTVV.

The chain joins TRBV7-2 to TRBJ2-5; a possible D gene is TRBD1 (5 bases). The V gene's germline CDR1 is SGHTA and CDR2 FQGNSA. The germline V and J ends were trimmed by 3 bases and 1 base, with 21 bases remaining between them. The CDR3 runs to 18 residues. The CDR3 region is CASSFHPRQGRGQETQYF. The CDR3 DNA reads TGTGCCAGCAGCTTTCACCCTCGGCAAGGAAGGGGCCAAGAGACCCAGTACTTC.

This clonotype was detected only a few times. The chain has TRBV5-1 and TRBJ1-1; TRBD1 matches at 7 bases. Germline CDR1 and CDR2: SGHRS and YFSETQ. V lost 3 bases to trimming and J lost 8 bases; unmatched junction nucleotides: 7. CDR3 length: 13 amino acids. CDR3 in DNA: TGCGCCAGCAGCTGGCTCCCGGGACAGGAAGCTTTCTTT. It specifies CASSWLPGQEAFF.

The chain recombines TRBV7-2 with TRBJ1-3; D is unresolved. The CDR3 consists of 12 residues. Trimming pared 6 bases from V and 4 bases from J, leaving 7 bases between. Germline V gene data show CDR1 as SGHTA and CDR2 as FQGNSA. In DNA, the CDR3 is TGTGCCAGCAGTCCCCTGGGAAACACCATATATTTT. Translation: CASSPLGNTIYF.

V usage is TRBV5-6 and J usage is TRBJ2-5; D possibly corresponds to TRBD1 (6 bases). The germline CDR1 and CDR2 sequences are SGHDT and YYEEEE. The CDR3 spans 15 residues. V shed 0 bases and J shed 4 bases, with 13 bases lying between them. CDR3 loop: CASSLVWDTPETQYF. CDR3 nucleotides: TGTGCCAGCAGCTTGGTTTGGGACACCCCAGAGACCCAGTACTTC. Looking up the rest from reference TRBV5-6 and TRBJ2-5 gives the full variable domain: DAGVTQSPTHLIKTRGQQVTLRCSPKSGHDTVSWYQQALGQGPQFIFQYYEEEERQRGNFPDRFSGHQFPNYSSELNVNALLLGDSALYLCASSLVWDTPETQYFGPGTRLLVL.

This clonotype was observed once. The chain uses TRBV20-1 and TRBJ1-1; D is possibly TRBD1 (6 bases). There are 13 residues in the CDR3. Germline V gene lookup returns CDR1 DFQATT and CDR2 SNEGSKA (reference sequence). V lost 6 bases and J 4 bases, leaving 15 bases between the germline ends. DNA of the CDR3: TGCAGTGCCTACAGGGAGGGTCGCACTGAAGCTTTCTTT. Its translation is CSAYREGRTEAFF.

This clonotype was detected ten times or more. The gene calls are TRBV5-6 and TRBJ2-7; 7 nucleotides align to TRBD1. The germline gives CDR1 SGHDT, CDR2 YYEEEE. V trimming: 0 bases; J trimming: 2 bases; junction bases outside the gene matches: 5. There are 15 residues in the CDR3. The CDR3 is CASSLAQTGTYEQYV. CDR3 nucleotide sequence: TGTGCCAGCAGCTTGGCCCAGACAGGGACCTACGAGCAGTACGTC.

The chain combines TRBV6-1 with TRBJ2-7; 8 bases line up with TRBD1. The CDR3 covers 16 residues. V gave up 6 bases and J gave up 6 bases; unmatched junction bases: 16. Germline V CDR1 and CDR2: MNHNS, SASEGT. The CDR3 nucleotides are TGTGCCAGCAGCGAGGTGGGGGGACAGGCAAGCTCCGAGCAGTACTTC. This codes for CASSEVGGQASSEQYF.

This clonotype came up a few times. In DNA form, the CDR3 reads TGTGCCAGCAGTTTTGCCAGGGCGGCCGGGGAGCTGTTTTTT. Translating it yields CASSFARAAGELFF. This chain connects TRBV28 to TRBJ2-2; a weak D match, TRBD1 (5 bases). Germline V lookup: CDR1 MDHEN, CDR2 SYDVKM. The CDR3 runs to 14 residues. V was clipped by 3 bases and J by 6 bases, with 11 bases between them.

Ten or more counts support this clonotype. V gene TRBV27 combines with J gene TRBJ2-1; 10 bases are a match to TRBD2. The ends lost 6 bases at V and 9 bases at J; junction bases unmatched: 14. Germline V gene lookup returns CDR1 MNHEY and CDR2 SMNVEV (reference sequence). The CDR3 is made up of 16 amino acids. The CDR3 sequence: CASRRRPSGGSFEQFF. The CDR3 bases are TGTGCCAGCAGACGACGACCTAGCGGGGGATCGTTTGAGCAGTTCTTC.

This clonotype was counted a few times. The chain links TRBV25-1 to TRBJ2-1; D gene ambiguous. The germline gives CDR1 MGHDK, CDR2 SYGVNS. V lost 0 bases, J lost 11 bases, and 5 bases lay in between. The CDR3 runs 11 residues. The CDR3 nucleotides are TGTGCCAGCAGTGAATACAGCCAGCAGTTCTTC. This sequence encodes CASSEYSQQFF.

The rearrangement joins TRBV18 to TRBJ2-5; D is uncertain. Germline CDR1 is KGHSH and CDR2 is LQKENI. This CDR3 has 15 residues. Trimming removed 3 bases from V and 2 bases from J, with 13 bases in between. Here the CDR3 reads CASSPVGTRQETQYF. The CDR3, as DNA: TGTGCCAGCTCACCCGTCGGTACGAGGCAAGAGACCCAGTACTTC. Together with reference TRBV18 and TRBJ2-5, the CDR3 gives the full variable domain: NAGVMQNPRHLVRRRGQEARLRCSPMKGHSHVYWYRQLPEEGLKFMVYLQKENIIDESGMPKERFSAEFPKEGPSILRIQQVVRGDSAAYFCASSPVGTRQETQYFGPGTRLLVL.

This clonotype was observed a few times. The chain recombines TRBV7-9 with TRBJ1-2; D gene uncertain. The germline V and J ends were trimmed by 7 bases and 6 bases, with 15 bases remaining between them. The CDR3 has 13 residues. Germline lookup yields CDR1 SEHNR and CDR2 FQNEAQ (reference sequence). DNA for the CDR3: TGTGCCAGCACCAGGACGACCACCGATGGCTACACCTTC. Protein product: CASTRTTTDGYTF.